This passage covers 15 T cell receptor beta chains from one sample sequenced in a study of a mutant IDH1 vaccine in newly diagnosed glioma. No antigen is known for these receptors. This table comes from immunoSEQ multiplex PCR, and its TCRdb copy is limited to in-frame clones, with some not included. The sample holds roughly 38,000 clones, around 74% seen once. Stated time point: week 23, last vaccination. Doses comprised 300 ug of mutant IDH1 20-mer peptide each, plus topical imiquimod. The material was PBMCs, obtained from a glioma patient whose treatment included an IDH1 peptide vaccine. The receptors shown here come from a man aged 45-65 years with glioma.

V and J are TRBV6-5 and TRBJ1-5; D is unclear. The length of the CDR3 is 14 residues. Germline loops: CDR1 MNHEY, CDR2 SVGAGI. V was trimmed by 10 bases and J by 0 bases, leaving 13 bases between them. CDR3 nucleotides: TGTGCCACCTCCGGGGAGTATAGCAATCAGCCCCAGCATTTT. It is translated as CATSGEYSNQPQHF.

By sample fraction, this clone is medium-sized. The genes are TRBV11-3 and TRBJ2-3; the match to TRBD1 covers 9 bases. Looked up from germline, CDR1 is SGHNT and CDR2 is YENEEA. Trimming at V came to 4 bases and at J to 6 bases, leaving 5 bases not matched to a gene. The CDR3 runs 14 residues. In DNA, the CDR3 is TGTGCCAGCAGCTCCGGACAGGGGTATGATACGCAGTATTTT. Translating gives CASSSGQGYDTQYF.

Only a few counts were recorded for this clone. CDR3 region: CASSPPGPNTEAFF. In nucleotides, the CDR3 is TGTGCCAGCAGCCCCCCGGGCCCGAACACTGAAGCTTTCTTT. The V call is TRBV7-2, the J call TRBJ1-1, with no clear D. The CDR3 is 14 amino acids. Trimming removed 5 bases from V and 1 base from J, with 11 bases in between. From germline, CDR1 is SGHTA and CDR2 FQGNSA.

V is TRBV9 and J is TRBJ2-3; D is unresolved. There are 12 residues in the CDR3. Trimming left V 0 bases short and J 5 bases short, with 4 bases between. Germline V CDR1 and CDR2: SGDLS, YYNGEE. The CDR3 sequence: CASSVEQDTQYF. DNA for the CDR3: TGTGCCAGCAGCGTAGAACAAGATACGCAGTATTTT.

The chain employs TRBV30 and TRBJ1-4; TRBD1 is a possible D gene (6 bases). Trimming took off 2 bases at V and 10 bases at J, with 17 bases between the two ends. CDR3 length equals 14 residues. Germline lookup yields CDR1 GTSNPN and CDR2 SVGIG (reference sequence). As DNA, the CDR3 is TGTGCCTGGAGTCCCGGGACATCAGAGGGAAAACTGTTTTTT. It codes for CAWSPGTSEGKLFF.

The table lists this clone with a count of one. V is TRBV6-1 and J is TRBJ1-5; 8 bases fit TRBD1. Germline values: CDR1 MNHNS, CDR2 SASEGT. V trimming: 7 bases; J trimming: 6 bases; junction bases outside the gene matches: 8. This CDR3 contains 14 residues. In nucleotides, the CDR3 is TGTGCCAGCACCCCAGCAGGGGGCTTTCAGCCCCAGCATTTT. Translation: CASTPAGGFQPQHF.

The chain combines TRBV5-1 with TRBJ2-5, with TRBD1 matching over 7 bases. The CDR3 covers 15 residues. The V gene end was trimmed by 4 bases and the J gene end by 2 bases; junction bases not matched to a gene: 8. Germline V gene sequence: CDR1 SGHRS, CDR2 YFSETQ. The CDR3 DNA follows: TGCGCCAGCAGCAGGTCCGGGACAGAACAAGAGACCCAGTACTTC. This codes for CASSRSGTEQETQYF. Looking up the rest from reference TRBV5-1 and TRBJ2-5 gives the full variable domain: KAGVTQTPRYLIKTRGQQVTLSCSPISGHRSVSWYQQTPGQGLQFLFEYFSETQRNKGNFPGRFSGRQFSNSRSEMNVSTLELGDSALYLCASSRSGTEQETQYFGPGTRLLVL.

V is TRBV2 and J is TRBJ2-7, with D possibly being TRBD1 (6 bases). Trimming cost V 2 bases and J 5 bases, with 16 bases left between them. CDR1 and CDR2 from the germline V gene are SNHLY and FYNNEI. This CDR3 has 15 amino acids. CDR3 DNA sequence: TGTGCCAGCAGTGAAAGGAGTACAGGGAAGAACGAGCAGTACTTC. Protein: CASSERSTGKNEQYF.

With respect to this clone: A read error may account for a junction end that differs from germline. This sequence joins TRBV7-7 and TRBJ2-3, with unresolved D. The CDR3 is 15 residues long. The germline V gene has CDR1 SSHAT and CDR2 FNYEAQ (reference sequence). This CDR3 is CASSLGSFRADTQYF. CDR3 DNA sequence: TGTGCTAGCAGCTTAGGATCCTTTCGGGCAGATACGCAGTATTTT. The full variable domain, with the rest looked up from reference TRBV7-7 and TRBJ2-3, is GAGVSQSPRYKVTKRGQDVTLRCDPISSHATLYWYQQALGQGPEFLTYFNYEAQPDKSGLPSDRFSAERPEGSISTLTIQRTEQRDSAMYRCASSLGSFRADTQYFGPGTRLTVL.

The chain is built from TRBV7-2 and TRBJ1-6; D is ambiguous. This CDR3 is 14 amino acids long. V lost 2 bases, J lost 13 bases, and 15 bases lay in between. Germline assignment: CDR1 SGHTA and CDR2 FQGNSA. In DNA, the CDR3 is TGTGCCAGCAGCTTATTCGTGGGGAACGATCCCCTCCACTTT. This codes for CASSLFVGNDPLHF. The full variable domain, in which reference TRBV7-2 and TRBJ1-6 provide the parts outside the CDR3, is GAGVSQSPSNKVTEKGKDVELRCDPISGHTALYWYRQSLGQGLEFLIYFQGNSAPDKSGLPSDRFSAERTGGSVSTLTIQRTQQEDSAVYLCASSLFVGNDPLHFGNGTRLTVT.

The chain recombines TRBV29-1 with TRBJ2-7; D is perhaps TRBD1 (7 bases). The germline gives CDR1 SQVTM, CDR2 ANQGSEA. This CDR3 region has 17 residues. Trimming took off 6 bases at V and 2 bases at J, with 26 bases between the two ends. The CDR3: CSVLKLRGTVLTYEQYF. The CDR3 DNA reads as TGCAGCGTCCTCAAACTTCGCGGGACAGTCCTAACCTACGAGCAGTACTTC.

The rearrangement links TRBV5-1 to TRBJ1-1, with D possibly matching TRBD1 (5 bases). Germline CDR1 is SGHRS and CDR2 is YFSETQ. Trimming stripped 2 bases from V and 2 bases from J, with 10 bases between. CDR3 length equals 14 residues. The CDR3 loop is CASSFPGLNTEAFF. CDR3 sequence (DNA): TGCGCCAGCAGCTTTCCGGGACTTAACACTGAAGCTTTCTTT.

This clone has just a few counts. This sequence joins TRBV2 and TRBJ2-7; 11 bases are a match to TRBD2. Germline V CDR1 and CDR2: SNHLY, FYNNEI. Trimming cost V 2 bases and J 3 bases; bases outside gene matches: 12. There are 18 residues in the CDR3. This CDR3 is CASSELLAGGPLVYEQYF. Here the CDR3 DNA reads TGTGCCAGCAGTGAACTCCTAGCGGGGGGCCCTCTCGTCTACGAGCAGTACTTC. Complete variable domain (other parts from reference TRBV2 and TRBJ2-7): EPEVTQTPSHQVTQMGQEVILRCVPISNHLYFYWYRQILGQKVEFLVSFYNNEISEKSEIFDDQFSVERPDGSNFTLKIRSTKLEDSAMYFCASSELLAGGPLVYEQYFGPGTRLTVT.

This clone was counted between two and nine times. The gene calls are TRBV19 and TRBJ1-1; D is uncertain. This CDR3 has 11 residues. Trimming removed 10 bases at V and 13 bases at J, with 19 bases between. Germline-derived CDR1 and CDR2 are LNHDA and SQIVND (reference sequence). The CDR3 region has the DNA TGTGCCACCCGGGAGGGAGGTTTTGGTTTCTTT. Encoded protein: CATREGGFGFF.

CDR3: CASARERQKLFF. In DNA, the CDR3 is TGTGCCAGCGCCAGGGAAAGGCAAAAACTGTTTTTT. The chain carries TRBV18 and TRBJ1-4; tentative D call: TRBD1 (5 bases). Germline V gives CDR1 KGHSH, CDR2 LQKENI. CDR3 size: 12 residues. V was pared by 8 bases and J by 9 bases, with 13 bases between. The full variable domain, its missing parts supplied by reference TRBV18 and TRBJ1-4, is NAGVMQNPRHLVRRRGQEARLRCSPMKGHSHVYWYRQLPEEGLKFMVYLQKENIIDESGMPKERFSAEFPKEGPSILRIQQVVRGDSAAYFCASARERQKLFFGSGTQLSVL.